This paragraph reports one T cell receptor beta chain. What it binds is unknown. The CDR3 is 14 amino acids. The J segment lost 7 bases and the V segment lost 2 bases, leaving 4 bases of the junction unmatched. Per the germline V gene, CDR1 is KGHSH and CDR2 is LQKENI. The data belong to a study of cytomegalovirus exposure and HLA in healthy donors. Study-wide results and caveats: TCR beta sequences reportedly predicted most subjects' HLA-A and HLA-B alleles accurately.

A multiplex PCR was run with 60 Vbeta primers and 13 Jbeta primers. Profiled with immunoSEQ multiplex PCR; TCRdb holds only in-frame clones, not every one. The table shows around 220,000 clones, with about 74% occurring only once. The chain employs TRBV18 and TRBJ1-4; the match to TRBD1 covers 7 bases. This receptor was identified in a man aged 35-49 years in good health and CMV-seronegative. The sequenced sample was PBMCs. The CDR3, as DNA: TGTGCCAGCTCACCAAACAGGGGCGGTGAAAAACTGTTTTTT. Translated: CASSPNRGGEKLFF.